These 19 T cell receptor beta chains came from one sample sequenced in a study of graft-versus-host responses after intestinal transplantation. This table comes from immunoSEQ multiplex PCR, and its TCRdb copy is limited to in-frame clones, with some not included. This sample carries 43,000 or so clones, over 80% of them seen once, and the ten largest clones take more than 4.5%. The sample was PBMCs, taken around 820 days after a first intestinal transplant, on the day of a second. The source of these receptors is a human patient who received an intestinal transplant, so some T cells may come from the graft donor.

The V call is TRBV4-2, the J call TRBJ2-3; D is unresolved. V lost 6 bases, J lost 1 base, and 14 bases lay in between. The CDR3 runs 15 residues. Germline V lookup: CDR1 LGHNA, CDR2 YNFKEQ. The CDR3 nucleotides read TGTGCCAGCAGATCCCACGGCCGTCGCACAGATACGCAGTATTTT. Residues: CASRSHGRRTDTQYF.

The chain recombines TRBV5-6 with TRBJ2-7; TRBD2 is a possible D gene (5 bases). This CDR3 has 13 amino acids. CDR1 is SGHDT, CDR2 YYEEEE, per germline. V shed 2 bases and J shed 7 bases, with 13 bases lying between them. The CDR3 bases are TGTGCCAGCAGCTTTGGTAGCGCCGGGGAGCAGTACTTC. Translated, it gives CASSFGSAGEQYF. Variable domain in full (rest from reference TRBV5-6 and TRBJ2-7): DAGVTQSPTHLIKTRGQQVTLRCSPKSGHDTVSWYQQALGQGPQFIFQYYEEEERQRGNFPDRFSGHQFPNYSSELNVNALLLGDSALYLCASSFGSAGEQYFGPGTRLTVT.

This clone was seen a few times. The J gene is TRBJ1-4, the V gene TRBV12-5; D gene ambiguous. The CDR3 is 13 amino acids. The V gene's germline CDR1 is LGHNT and CDR2 FRNRAP. Trimming took 2 bases from V and 7 from J, leaving 8 bases between them. The CDR3 loop is CASGLIGREKLFF. The CDR3 nucleotides read TGTGCTAGTGGTTTGATCGGTCGTGAAAAACTGTTTTTT.

The chain recombines TRBV6-1 with TRBJ1-5; D might be TRBD1 (5 bases). The CDR3 runs 14 residues. V was pared by 1 base and J by 7 bases, with 11 bases between. The germline V gene has CDR1 MNHNS and CDR2 SASEGT. CDR3 loop: CASSEVTRGQPQHF. CDR3 nucleotide sequence: TGTGCCAGCAGTGAAGTGACTAGGGGCCAGCCCCAGCATTTT.

The J gene is TRBJ2-1, the V gene TRBV19; 9 bases fit TRBD2. The V and J ends lost 7 bases and 0 bases, in that order; junction bases with no gene match: 4. The CDR3 is 15 amino acids. Looked up from germline, CDR1 is LNHDA and CDR2 is SQIVND (reference sequence). CDR3 protein: CASTPSGNSYNEQFF. CDR3 nucleotide sequence: TGTGCCAGTACCCCTAGCGGGAACTCCTACAATGAGCAGTTCTTC.

This clone was recorded only once. This chain connects TRBV28 to TRBJ2-3; D ambiguous. There are 14 residues in the CDR3. V gave up 6 bases and J gave up 8 bases, with 18 bases separating them. Germline V gene lookup returns CDR1 MDHEN and CDR2 SYDVKM. CDR3 in amino acids: CASSRASRLSTQYF. The DNA for the CDR3 is TGTGCCAGCAGCCGGGCCTCCCGGTTGTCTACGCAGTATTTT. The whole variable domain, filled in from reference TRBV28 and TRBJ2-3, reads DVKVTQSSRYLVKRTGEKVFLECVQDMDHENMFWYRQDPGLGLRLIYFSYDVKMKEKGDIPEGYSVSREKKERFSLILESASTNQTSMYLCASSRASRLSTQYFGPGTRLTVL.

The chain is built from TRBV7-9 and TRBJ2-7; D is unclear. Germline values: CDR1 SEHNR, CDR2 FQNEAQ (reference sequence). The germline V and J ends were trimmed by 5 bases and 1 base, with 9 bases remaining between them. The CDR3 extends over 13 amino acids. The chain's CDR3 is CASSPTPSYEQYF. The CDR3 nucleotides read TGTGCCAGCAGCCCTACACCATCCTACGAGCAGTACTTC.

The CDR3 loop is CASSTRGGISYEQYF. CDR3 sequence (DNA): TGTGCCAGTAGTACCCGAGGGGGGATCTCCTACGAGCAGTACTTC. This sequence joins TRBV19 and TRBJ2-7; D is perhaps TRBD1 or TRBD2 (6 bases each). Germline V CDR1 and CDR2: LNHDA, SQIVND (reference sequence). V lost 4 bases, J lost 0 bases, and 13 bases lay in between. The CDR3 is 15 amino acids.

The chain recombines TRBV6-1 with TRBJ1-2; 8 nucleotides match TRBD1. The trim removed 6 bases at V and 3 bases at J, leaving 3 bases unmatched. The CDR3 is 13 amino acids. The germline V gene has CDR1 MNHNS and CDR2 SASEGT. The CDR3 coding sequence is TGTGCCAGCAGCCAGACAGGGGACTATGGCTACACCTTC. This codes for CASSQTGDYGYTF.

The rearrangement joins TRBV5-6 to TRBJ2-7, with 15 bases fitting TRBD2. The CDR3 runs to 17 residues. Trimming cost V 3 bases and J 4 bases; bases outside gene matches: 8. Germline V lookup: CDR1 SGHDT, CDR2 YYEEEE. The CDR3 reads CASSWTSGRAGVYEQYF. The CDR3 DNA reads TGTGCCAGCAGCTGGACTAGCGGGAGGGCTGGAGTATACGAGCAGTACTTC. Full variable domain (outside the CDR3, taken from reference TRBV5-6 and TRBJ2-7): DAGVTQSPTHLIKTRGQQVTLRCSPKSGHDTVSWYQQALGQGPQFIFQYYEEEERQRGNFPDRFSGHQFPNYSSELNVNALLLGDSALYLCASSWTSGRAGVYEQYFGPGTRLTVT.

The CDR3, as DNA: TGTGCCAGCAGCCCCCGACACCCATCAAGGGATGAGGCTTTCTTT. This codes for CASSPRHPSRDEAFF. This chain uses TRBV6-5 with TRBJ1-1; D unclear. Germline CDR1 and CDR2: MNHEY and SVGAGI. The CDR3 length is 15 residues. Trimming left V 6 bases short and J 11 bases short, with 25 bases between.

The chain uses TRBV6-1 and TRBJ1-1; no definite D call. Trimming cost V 3 bases and J 3 bases, with 2 bases left between them. Germline V lookup: CDR1 MNHNS, CDR2 SASEGT. CDR3 length equals 11 residues. CDR3 nucleotide sequence: TGTGCCAGCAGTGACCACACTGAAGCTTTCTTT. Translation gives CASSDHTEAFF.

V and J are TRBV7-9 and TRBJ2-5, with 7 bases that match TRBD1. CDR1 and CDR2 from the germline V gene are SEHNR and FQNEAQ (reference sequence). The CDR3 is made up of 12 amino acids. Trimming cost V 5 bases and J 5 bases; bases outside gene matches: 2. DNA of the CDR3: TGTGCCAGCAGCACAGGGGTGGAGACCCAGTACTTC. Translating gives CASSTGVETQYF.

This clone was seen a single time. The gene calls are TRBV6-6 and TRBJ1-5; D unresolved. The CDR3 extends over 13 amino acids. Trimming stripped 6 bases from V and 4 bases from J, with 10 bases between. CDR1 and CDR2 (germline): MNHNY, SVGAGI (reference sequence). The CDR3 loop reads CASSPGGNQPQHF. The CDR3 region has the DNA TGTGCCAGCAGCCCCGGCGGGAATCAGCCCCAGCATTTT.

The genes are TRBV14 and TRBJ2-3; maybe TRBD1 (5 bases). Germline V gives CDR1 SGHDN, CDR2 FVKESK. Trimming took off 5 bases at V and 8 bases at J, with 8 bases between the two ends. CDR3 size: 11 residues. The CDR3, as DNA: TGTGCCAGCAGCATTAGGGGTACGCAGTATTTT. Encoded protein: CASSIRGTQYF.

V and J are TRBV29-1 and TRBJ2-4; 10 bases fit TRBD1. The ends lost 6 bases at V and 7 bases at J; junction bases unmatched: 9. Germline V lookup: CDR1 SQVTM, CDR2 ANQGSEA. This CDR3 has 14 residues. In DNA, the CDR3 is TGCAGCGTCCAAAGGGGACAGGGGACGAACATTCAGTACTTC. Translation: CSVQRGQGTNIQYF.

V usage is TRBV5-1 and J usage is TRBJ2-7; 8 bases are a match to TRBD2. Germline V gene data show CDR1 as SGHRS and CDR2 as YFSETQ. J gave up 3 bases and V 0 bases, and 5 bases lay outside the gene matches. This CDR3 region has 15 residues. The CDR3 reads CASSLGAGVRYEQYF. The CDR3 coding sequence is TGCGCCAGCAGCTTGGGAGCGGGAGTCCGCTACGAGCAGTACTTC.

The chain couples TRBV2 to TRBJ1-5, with 9 bases that match TRBD1. V lost 4 bases, J lost 2 bases, and 12 bases stayed unmatched. The CDR3 totals 18 residues. Per germline, CDR1 SNHLY and CDR2 FYNNEI. The CDR3 loop reads CASSGGTGFFFRNQPQHF. DNA for the CDR3: TGTGCCAGCAGTGGCGGGACAGGGTTTTTCTTTCGCAATCAGCCCCAGCATTTT.

The J gene is TRBJ1-2, the V gene TRBV27; D remains ambiguous. The V and J ends lost 3 bases and 4 bases respectively, with 15 bases between them. The germline V gene encodes CDR1 MNHEY and CDR2 SMNVEV (reference sequence). The CDR3 spans 15 residues. The CDR3 DNA is TGTGCCAGCAGTTTTGGAGCTTCGGCTACCTATGGCTACACCTTC. Its translation: CASSFGASATYGYTF.